This record concerns one T cell receptor beta chain sequence. Its antigen is undetermined. Repertoires were generated with immunoSEQ multiplex PCR, while TCRdb's copy carries only in-frame clones and drops some. The sample holds 25,000 or so clones; about 71% are singletons and the top ten take about 17%. The data stem from a study of PD-1 blockade in classical Hodgkin lymphoma. Whole-study context: Each patient was given nivolumab 3 mg/kg through a vein every 2 weeks.

With no exception, relapse followed autologous stem cell transplantation in all patients, and brentuximab vedotin exposure varied. Notes on the study in general: What caused the repertoire differences, perhaps disease activity or prior therapy, remains undefined.

The specimen was peripheral blood mononuclear cells (PBMCs), collected at baseline. The TCR originated in a human donor with classical Hodgkin lymphoma.

This CDR3 reads CASRRDLAGGRETQYF. The CDR3 DNA sequence: TGTGCCAGCAGACGGGATTTAGCGGGGGGGCGAGAGACCCAGTACTTC. The J gene is TRBJ2-5, the V gene TRBV2; 11 positions match TRBD2. CDR1 is SNHLY and CDR2 is FYNNEI in the germline V gene. The CDR3 sequence is 16 residues long. J lost 4 bases, V lost 6 bases, and 10 bases had no gene match.